Below, one T cell receptor beta chain is given with its context. V lost 3 bases and J 2 bases, leaving 10 bases between the germline ends. In germline, CDR1 is LNHDA, CDR2 SQIVND (reference sequence). The CDR3 consists of 15 residues. This record belongs to a study of blood T cell dynamics during melanoma immunotherapy. Profiling relied on immunoSEQ multiplex PCR, and the TCRdb table lists in-frame clones only, not all of them. The sample has 11,000 or so clones; less than 90% are singletons. The time point here: week 3, after first cycle of checkpoint inhibitor. The J gene is TRBJ1-4, the V gene TRBV19; D remains unclear. This material consisted of blood, taken from a patient treated with checkpoint blockade. The sequence was collected from a human donor with melanoma. CDR3 amino acids: CASSILVKTNEKLFF. The DNA for the CDR3 is TGTGCCAGTAGTATCTTAGTGAAGACTAATGAAAAACTGTTTTTT.